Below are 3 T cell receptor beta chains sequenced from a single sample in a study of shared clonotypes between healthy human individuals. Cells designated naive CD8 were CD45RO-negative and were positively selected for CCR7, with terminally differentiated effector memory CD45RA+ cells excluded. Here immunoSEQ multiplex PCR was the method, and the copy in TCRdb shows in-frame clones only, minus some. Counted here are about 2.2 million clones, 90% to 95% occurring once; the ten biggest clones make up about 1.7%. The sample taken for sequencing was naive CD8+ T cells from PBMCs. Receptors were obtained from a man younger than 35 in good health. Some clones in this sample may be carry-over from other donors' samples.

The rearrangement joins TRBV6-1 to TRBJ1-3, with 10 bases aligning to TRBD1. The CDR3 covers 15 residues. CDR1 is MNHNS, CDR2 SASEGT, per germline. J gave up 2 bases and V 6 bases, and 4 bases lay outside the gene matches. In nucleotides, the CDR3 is TGTGCCAGCAGGAAAGACAGGGGGCCTGGAAACACCATATATTTT. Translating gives CASRKDRGPGNTIYF.

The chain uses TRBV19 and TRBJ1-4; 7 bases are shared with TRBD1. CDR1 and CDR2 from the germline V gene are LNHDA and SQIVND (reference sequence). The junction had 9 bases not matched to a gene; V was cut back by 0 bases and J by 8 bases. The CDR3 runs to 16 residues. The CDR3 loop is CASSIEPRQGPEKLFF. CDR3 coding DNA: TGTGCCAGTAGTATAGAGCCCCGACAGGGCCCGGAAAAACTGTTTTTT.

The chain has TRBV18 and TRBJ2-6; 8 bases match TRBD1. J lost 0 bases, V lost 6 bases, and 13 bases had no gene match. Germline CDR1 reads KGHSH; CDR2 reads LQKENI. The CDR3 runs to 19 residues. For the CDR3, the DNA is TGTGCCAGCTCGCCCACGAAGGGACAGGACAGCTCTGGGGCCAACGTCCTGACTTTC. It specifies CASSPTKGQDSSGANVLTF.